The following is a T cell receptor beta chain sequence with its context. Its antigen is as yet unknown. The immunoSEQ assay was version 4, run in survey mode. Some clones are missing from TCRdb's copy, which holds only in-frame ones; the method was immunoSEQ multiplex PCR. The table has fewer than 30,000 clones, roughly four fifths seen once. V lost 4 bases and J lost 3, with 9 bases in between. Germline CDR1 reads SGHRS; CDR2 reads YFSETQ. The CDR3 sequence is 13 residues long. Stimulation used approximately 9.1 ug/mL lysate from CMV-infected fibroblasts. Memory cells lacking CD40L and CD69 with high CD45RO were sorted. Plasma HIV-1 RNA stayed below 50 copies/mL for at least 4 years. CD8-depleted PBMCs were stimulated approximately 20 hours with anti-CD28/CD49d costimulation, CD40-blocking antibody and enfuvirtide. This sample was taken from a study of persistence of HIV-infected CD4 T cells. Study information: The sample holds CD4+ T cells responsive to CMV or HIV-1 Gag. Regarding the study as a whole: Degenerate expanded CDR3beta sequences were enriched among CMV- and Gag-responding cells.

The gene calls are TRBV5-1 and TRBJ2-3, with D perhaps TRBD1 or TRBD2 (5 bases each). This clonotype was obtained from an adult man with HIV who was CMV-seropositive. The specimen was CD4+ T cells sorted from PBMCs after roughly 18-hour stimulation, collected from a patient who received antiretroviral therapy. The DNA for the CDR3 is TGCGCCAGCAGCGATTGGGGGACAGATACGCAGTATTTT. It specifies CASSDWGTDTQYF.